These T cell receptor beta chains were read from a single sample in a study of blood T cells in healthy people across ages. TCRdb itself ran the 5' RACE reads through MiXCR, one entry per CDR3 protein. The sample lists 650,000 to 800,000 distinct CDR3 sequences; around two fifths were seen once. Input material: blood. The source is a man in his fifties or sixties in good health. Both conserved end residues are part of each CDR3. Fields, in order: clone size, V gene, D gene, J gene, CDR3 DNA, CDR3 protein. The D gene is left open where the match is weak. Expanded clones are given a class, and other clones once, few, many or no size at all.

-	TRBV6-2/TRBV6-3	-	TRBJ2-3	TGTGCCAGCAGTTACGTGAGGTCGGGCACAGATACGCAGTATTTT	CASSYVRSGTDTQYF
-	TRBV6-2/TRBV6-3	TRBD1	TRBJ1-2	TGTGCCAGCAACGACCGGGACAGAGAAAACTATGGCTACACCTTC	CASNDRDRENYGYTF
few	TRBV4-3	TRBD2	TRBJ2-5	TGCGCCAGCAGCCAAGGGACTAGCGGGGGGATGGGCCAAGAGACCCAGTACTTC	CASSQGTSGGMGQETQYF
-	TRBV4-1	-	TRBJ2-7	TGCGCCAGCAGCCAAATTAAGGACGGGCCCTACGAGCAGTACTTC	CASSQIKDGPYEQYF
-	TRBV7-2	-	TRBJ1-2	TGTGCCAGCAGCCCCGAAAGAGGCTACACCTTC	CASSPERGYTF
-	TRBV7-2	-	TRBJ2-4	TGTGCCAGCAGCCCCGTGGACTGGAGGGGGGAGCAGTACTTC	CASSPVDWRGEQYF
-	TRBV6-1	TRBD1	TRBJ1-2	TGTGCCAGCAGTGCTATGACCGGGACAGGGATTGGCTACACCTTC	CASSAMTGTGIGYTF
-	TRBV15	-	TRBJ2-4	TGTGCCACTAGCCCTAAAACAGGGTTTACAAACATTCAGTACTTC	CATSPKTGFTNIQYF
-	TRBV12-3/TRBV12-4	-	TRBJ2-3	TGTGCCAGCAGTCACTACGGATCTAGCACAGATACGCAGTATTTT	CASSHYGSSTDTQYF
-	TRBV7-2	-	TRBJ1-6	TGTGCCAGCAGCTTAGCTGGGGTCCTTAATTCACCCCTCCACTTT	CASSLAGVLNSPLHF
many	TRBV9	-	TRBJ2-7	TGTGCCAGCAGCCTCAGAGGGCAGGGACCCTACGAGCAGTACTTC	CASSLRGQGPYEQYF
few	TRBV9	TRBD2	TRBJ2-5	TGTGCCAGCAGGCCCCTCGTACTAGCGAAAGAGACCCAGTACTTC	CASRPLVLAKETQYF
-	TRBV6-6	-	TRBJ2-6	TGTGCCAGTGGGCGGCCCCGTCCGTCTGGGGCCAACGTCCTGACTTTC	CASGRPRPSGANVLTF
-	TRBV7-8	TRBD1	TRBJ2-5	TGTGCCAGCAGCATCGACAGGGGACAACAAGAGACCCAGTACTTC	CASSIDRGQQETQYF
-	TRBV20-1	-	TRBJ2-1	TGCAGTGCTCCCTGGACCTACAATGAGCAGTTCTTC	CSAPWTYNEQFF
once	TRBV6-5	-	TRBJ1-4	TGTGCCAGCAGTTACATAGGAGGTATGGGAACTAATGAAAAACTGTTTTTT	CASSYIGGMGTNEKLFF
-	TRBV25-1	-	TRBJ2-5	TGTGCCAGCAGTGAATCTGGGGACGAGACCCAGTACTTC	CASSESGDETQYF
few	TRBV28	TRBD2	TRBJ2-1	TGTGCCAGCATTAGCGGGGTGGAGAATGAGCAGTTCTTC	CASISGVENEQFF
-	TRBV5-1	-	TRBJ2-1	TGCGCCAGCAGCTACCTGAGCGATGAGCAGTTCTTC	CASSYLSDEQFF
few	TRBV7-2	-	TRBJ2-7	TGTGCCAGCAGCTTAGGCTTTTTTGGGGTTTCCGAGCAGTACTTC	CASSLGFFGVSEQYF
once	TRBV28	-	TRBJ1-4	TGTGCCAGCAGTCCTCGCGGCGGCCCTAATGAAAAACTGTTTTTT	CASSPRGGPNEKLFF
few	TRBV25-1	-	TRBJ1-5	TGTGCCAGCAGTGAATACAGGGACTCACCCCAGCATTTT	CASSEYRDSPQHF
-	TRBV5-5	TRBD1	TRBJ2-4	TGTGCCAGCAGCCAGACAGGGGTTAAAAACATTCAGTACTTC	CASSQTGVKNIQYF
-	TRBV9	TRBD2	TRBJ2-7	TGTGCCAGCAGCCCACTAGCGGGGACACACGAGCGGTACTTC	CASSPLAGTHERYF
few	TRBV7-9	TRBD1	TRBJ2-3	TGTGCCAGCAGAAATACTGCCGGGACAGGCGGACTCACAGATACGCAGTATTTT	CASRNTAGTGGLTDTQYF
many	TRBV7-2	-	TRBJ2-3	TGTGCCAGCAGCTCCTCCAGGGGCACAGATACGCAGTATTTT	CASSSSRGTDTQYF
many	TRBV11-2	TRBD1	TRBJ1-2	TGTGCCAGCAGATCTCTAGGGGGCCGCGCGGGTGGCTATGGCTACACCTTC	CASRSLGGRAGGYGYTF